These T cell receptor beta chains were read from a single sample in a study of OX40 agonist ivuxolimab in advanced cancers. Libraries were prepared by immunoSEQ multiplex PCR; TCRdb keeps only in-frame clonotypes and omits some of them. The data show about 69,000 clones, approximately 91% seen once. This sample comprised CD4+ or CD8+ T cells sorted from blood, obtained in a trial of the OX40 agonist ivuxolimab. All receptors come from an adult with an advanced solid tumor such as melanoma, head and neck, liver or kidney cancer. Both conserved end residues are part of each CDR3. The D gene is left open where the match is weak. Clone size appears in some rows only: once, few, many, or a class for an expanded clone.

length: 12
J: TRBJ1-1
D: NA
size: NA
V: TRBV27
CDR3: CASRTNTGEAFF
DNA: TGTGCCAGCAGAACTAACACGGGCGAAGCTTTCTTT

length: 16
J: TRBJ2-6
D: NA
size: NA
V: TRBV11-2
CDR3: CASTNHYSSGANVLTF
DNA: TGTGCCAGCACCAATCATTACAGCTCTGGGGCCAACGTCCTGACTTTC

length: 14
J: TRBJ2-7
D: NA
size: NA
V: TRBV7-9
CDR3: CASSYSGSGYEQYF
DNA: TGTGCCAGCAGCTATTCCGGGTCAGGCTACGAGCAGTACTTC

length: 13
J: TRBJ1-5
D: NA
size: NA
V: TRBV7-2
CDR3: CASSEGGEQPQHF
DNA: TGTGCCAGCAGCGAGGGGGGGGAACAGCCCCAGCATTTT

length: 15
J: TRBJ1-5
D: NA
size: NA
V: TRBV27
CDR3: CASSLGPGGNQPQHF
DNA: TGTGCCAGCAGTTTAGGGCCCGGGGGCAATCAGCCCCAGCATTTT

length: 13
J: TRBJ2-1
D: NA
size: NA
V: TRBV6-5
CDR3: CASSYADYNEQFF
DNA: TGTGCCAGCAGTTACGCCGACTACAATGAGCAGTTCTTC

length: 15
J: TRBJ2-1
D: TRBD1
size: once
V: TRBV30
CDR3: CAWRGDRGIYNEQFF
DNA: TGTGCCTGGAGGGGGGACAGGGGTATCTACAATGAGCAGTTCTTC

length: 16
J: TRBJ2-1
D: NA
size: NA
V: TRBV7-8
CDR3: CASSSPLQKGYNEQFF
DNA: TGTGCCAGCAGCTCACCTTTGCAAAAAGGTTACAATGAGCAGTTCTTC

length: 13
J: TRBJ2-3
D: NA
size: NA
V: TRBV27
CDR3: CASSLEWGDTQYF
DNA: TGTGCCAGCAGTTTAGAATGGGGGGATACGCAGTATTTT

length: 15
J: TRBJ2-7
D: TRBD2
size: NA
V: TRBV7-8
CDR3: CASSPRPSGIHEQYF
DNA: TGTGCCAGCAGCCCGAGACCTAGCGGGATCCACGAGCAGTACTTC

length: 13
J: TRBJ2-2
D: NA
size: NA
V: TRBV4-1
CDR3: CASIQTNTGELFF
DNA: TGCGCCAGCATCCAGACGAACACCGGGGAGCTGTTTTTT

length: 18
J: TRBJ2-1
D: NA
size: once
V: TRBV7-9
CDR3: CASSLDWTPTGSYNEQFF
DNA: TGTGCCAGCAGCTTAGACTGGACCCCGACTGGCTCCTACAATGAGCAGTTCTTC

length: 15
J: TRBJ2-3
D: NA
size: NA
V: TRBV4-1
CDR3: CASSQDPYGTDTQYF
DNA: TGCGCCAGCAGCCAAGACCCTTACGGCACAGATACGCAGTATTTT

length: 16
J: TRBJ2-7
D: NA
size: NA
V: TRBV6-1
CDR3: CASSENRVGALEEQYF
DNA: TGTGCCAGCAGTGAAAACAGGGTAGGTGCCCTTGAAGAGCAGTACTTC

length: 15
J: TRBJ1-1
D: TRBD1
size: NA
V: TRBV13
CDR3: CASTPSPGGSKEAFF
DNA: TGTGCCAGCACCCCATCACCAGGGGGTTCAAAAGAAGCTTTCTTT

length: 15
J: TRBJ2-1
D: TRBD1
size: NA
V: TRBV7-3
CDR3: CASSLGQGSYNEQFF
DNA: TGTGCCAGCAGCTTGGGACAGGGGTCCTACAATGAGCAGTTCTTC

length: 13
J: TRBJ1-1
D: NA
size: NA
V: TRBV6-5
CDR3: CASSYPQGTEAFF
DNA: TGTGCCAGCAGTTATCCACAGGGCACTGAAGCTTTCTTT

length: 14
J: TRBJ1-2
D: NA
size: NA
V: TRBV27
CDR3: CASSLSRQGNGYTF
DNA: TGTGCCAGCAGTTTATCGCGGCAGGGGAATGGCTACACCTTC

length: 14
J: TRBJ1-1
D: NA
size: NA
V: TRBV28
CDR3: CASTSQSGPPEAFF
DNA: TGTGCCAGCACCTCGCAGTCAGGTCCCCCCGAAGCTTTCTTT

length: 15
J: TRBJ2-1
D: NA
size: few
V: TRBV4-3
CDR3: CASSQPVGTTNEQFF
DNA: TGCGCCAGCAGCCAACCCGTCGGGACCACCAATGAGCAGTTCTTC

length: 12
J: TRBJ1-1
D: NA
size: NA
V: TRBV28
CDR3: CASRQTGPEAFF
DNA: TGTGCCAGCAGACAAACAGGCCCTGAAGCTTTCTTT

length: 14
J: TRBJ1-1
D: TRBD1
size: NA
V: TRBV27
CDR3: CASSSDRAITEAFF
DNA: TGTGCCAGCAGTAGCGACAGGGCCATCACTGAAGCTTTCTTT

length: 13
J: TRBJ1-5
D: NA
size: once
V: TRBV27
CDR3: CASSSFGNQPQHF
DNA: TGTGCCAGCAGTTCGTTTGGCAATCAGCCCCAGCATTTT

length: 12
J: TRBJ1-1
D: NA
size: NA
V: TRBV7-9
CDR3: CASSLGTTEAFF
DNA: TGTGCCAGCAGCTTAGGGACCACTGAAGCTTTCTTT

length: 14
J: TRBJ2-1
D: NA
size: NA
V: TRBV10-2
CDR3: CASSESGVYNEQFF
DNA: TGCGCCAGCAGTGAGTCCGGGGTTTACAATGAGCAGTTCTTC

length: 17
J: TRBJ2-1
D: TRBD2
size: NA
V: TRBV4-3
CDR3: CASSQDGAGGLYNEQFF
DNA: TGCGCCAGCAGCCAAGATGGGGCGGGAGGCCTCTACAATGAGCAGTTCTTC

length: 12
J: TRBJ2-7
D: TRBD2
size: NA
V: TRBV6-6
CDR3: CASFSGPYEQYF
DNA: TGTGCCAGTTTTAGCGGGCCGTACGAGCAGTACTTC

length: 19
J: TRBJ1-5
D: NA
size: NA
V: TRBV4-1
CDR3: CASSQEPSPGIPSNQPQHF
DNA: TGCGCCAGCAGCCAAGAACCCTCTCCCGGGATACCAAGCAATCAGCCCCAGCATTTT

length: 14
J: TRBJ2-7
D: TRBD1
size: NA
V: TRBV6-5
CDR3: CASSPTGSSYEQYF
DNA: TGTGCCAGCAGCCCGACAGGGAGCTCCTACGAGCAGTACTTC

length: 14
J: TRBJ2-7
D: NA
size: NA
V: TRBV28
CDR3: CASSLQGKFYEQYF
DNA: TGTGCCAGCAGTTTACAGGGAAAATTCTACGAGCAGTACTTC

length: 14
J: TRBJ2-7
D: NA
size: NA
V: TRBV4-1
CDR3: CASSQDGLTYEQYF
DNA: TGCGCCAGCAGCCAAGATGGGCTGACCTACGAGCAGTACTTC

length: 17
J: TRBJ1-1
D: NA
size: NA
V: TRBV4-2
CDR3: CASSQDKGFNMNTEAFF
DNA: TGTGCCAGCAGCCAAGATAAGGGGTTTAACATGAACACTGAAGCTTTCTTT

length: 13
J: TRBJ1-2
D: TRBD1
size: NA
V: TRBV28
CDR3: CASWETGNYGYTF
DNA: TGTGCCAGCTGGGAGACAGGGAACTATGGCTACACCTTC

length: 16
J: TRBJ1-5
D: NA
size: NA
V: TRBV19
CDR3: CASSIGHLTTNQPQHF
DNA: TGTGCCAGTAGTATAGGACACTTGACGACAAATCAGCCCCAGCATTTT

length: 14
J: TRBJ2-1
D: NA
size: NA
V: TRBV7-1
CDR3: CASSLGSRRDEQFF
DNA: TGTGCCAGCAGCTTAGGCAGCCGGAGGGATGAGCAGTTCTTC

length: 12
J: TRBJ1-1
D: NA
size: NA
V: TRBV18
CDR3: CASSPGATEAFF
DNA: TGTGCCAGCTCACCCGGGGCGACTGAAGCTTTCTTT

length: 15
J: TRBJ1-1
D: NA
size: NA
V: TRBV4-3
CDR3: CASSQSGTANTEAFF
DNA: TGCGCCAGCAGCCAATCCGGGACGGCGAACACTGAAGCTTTCTTT

length: 18
J: TRBJ2-1
D: TRBD2
size: NA
V: TRBV7-6
CDR3: CASSLGSQWLAGGNEQFF
DNA: TGTGCCAGCAGCTTAGGGTCCCAGTGGCTAGCGGGGGGGAATGAGCAGTTCTTC

length: 15
J: TRBJ2-5
D: NA
size: NA
V: TRBV5-8
CDR3: CASSFGARYQETQYF
DNA: TGTGCCAGCAGCTTTGGAGCCAGGTACCAAGAGACCCAGTACTTC

length: 11
J: TRBJ1-1
D: NA
size: few
V: TRBV18
CDR3: CASSMNTEAFF
DNA: TGTGCCAGCTCAATGAACACTGAAGCTTTCTTT

length: 16
J: TRBJ2-5
D: TRBD2
size: once
V: TRBV28
CDR3: CASSLRLAETQETQYF
DNA: TGTGCCAGCAGTTTACGTCTAGCGGAGACCCAAGAGACCCAGTACTTC

length: 13
J: TRBJ2-1
D: NA
size: once
V: TRBV18
CDR3: CASSRTPRREQFF
DNA: TGTGCCAGCTCACGGACTCCTAGGAGGGAGCAGTTCTTC

length: 15
J: TRBJ2-1
D: NA
size: NA
V: TRBV28
CDR3: CASSPLAPAYNEQFF
DNA: TGTGCCAGCAGCCCCCTAGCGCCAGCGTACAATGAGCAGTTCTTC

length: 13
J: TRBJ2-2
D: NA
size: NA
V: TRBV7-9
CDR3: CASSLRGTGELFF
DNA: TGTGCCAGCAGCTTGAGGGGAACCGGGGAGCTGTTTTTT

length: 12
J: TRBJ1-1
D: NA
size: NA
V: TRBV7-9
CDR3: CASSLGTSEAFF
DNA: TGTGCCAGCAGCTTAGGCACGTCTGAAGCTTTCTTT

length: 11
J: TRBJ2-1
D: NA
size: NA
V: TRBV20-1
CDR3: CSARDMDEQFF
DNA: TGCAGTGCTAGAGATATGGATGAGCAGTTCTTC

length: 19
J: TRBJ2-4
D: TRBD2
size: NA
V: TRBV9
CDR3: CASSGPGLAGLEAKNIQYF
DNA: TGTGCCAGCAGCGGACCGGGACTAGCGGGACTAGAAGCCAAAAACATTCAGTACTTC

length: 18
J: TRBJ2-6
D: TRBD1
size: NA
V: TRBV7-3
CDR3: CASSPTLRQGAGANVLTF
DNA: TGTGCCAGCAGCCCCACCCTTAGACAGGGGGCTGGGGCCAACGTCCTGACTTTC